This is a list of T cell receptor beta chains from one sample in a study of shared clonotypes between healthy human individuals. The repertoire was sequenced with immunoSEQ multiplex PCR; TCRdb's copy has only in-frame clones and lacks some. Among around 550,000 clones listed, approximately 95% were seen once. The sequenced sample consisted of naive CD8+ T cells sorted from blood. The origin of the receptors is a woman aged 25 to 39 in good health. Both conserved end residues are part of each CDR3. A D gene is named only where the DNA matches it firmly. Clone size is shown for a subset of rows, as once, few, many or a class of expanded clone.

TGCGCCAGCAGCCCTCTACGAGGGGGGAGCAACACTGAAGCTTTCTTT CASSPLRGGSNTEAFF - - TRBJ1-1 TRBV4-1
TGTGCCAGCAGCCCAGACAGGGGGCTCGCTCTCGGCAGACAAGATACGCAGTATTTT CASSPDRGLALGRQDTQYF - TRBD1 TRBJ2-3 TRBV28
TGTGCCAGCAGGCTAGGGCACACTGAAGCTTTCTTT CASRLGHTEAFF - - TRBJ1-1 TRBV2
TGTGCCAGCAGCGACAGGGGGAGCAATGAGCAGTTCTTC CASSDRGSNEQFF - TRBD1 TRBJ2-1 TRBV27
TGTGCCAGTAGTACCCAGACTAGCGGGAGCCACAATGAGCAGTTCTTC CASSTQTSGSHNEQFF - TRBD2 TRBJ2-1 TRBV19
TGCGCCAGCAGCTTCTCCCGGGACAGGAACACCGGGGAGCTGTTTTTT CASSFSRDRNTGELFF - TRBD1 TRBJ2-2 TRBV5-1
TGTGCCAGCAGTCCAGTGGGAGGGGGAGGCTACACCTTC CASSPVGGGGYTF once - TRBJ1-2 TRBV27
TGTGCCAGCAGTTTTTTTGGCACGAACACTGAAGCTTTCTTT CASSFFGTNTEAFF once - TRBJ1-1 TRBV28
TGCGCCAGCAGCCAAGTCGCCTCCTACGAGCAGTACTTC CASSQVASYEQYF - - TRBJ2-7 TRBV4-1
TGTGCCAGCAGTTTAGTGGGGACCGGTGACAATGAGCAGTTCTTC CASSLVGTGDNEQFF - - TRBJ2-1 TRBV27
TGTGCCAGCAGTTCCCCCCCTGGAAGCCAAGAGACCCAGTACTTC CASSSPPGSQETQYF - - TRBJ2-5 TRBV6-5
TGTGCCAGCAGTTACGATGGGGAAACTGGCTATGGCTACACCTTC CASSYDGETGYGYTF - - TRBJ1-2 TRBV6-5
TGTGCCAGTGGGCAGTCTAACACTGAAGCTTTCTTT CASGQSNTEAFF - - TRBJ1-1 TRBV11-2
TGTGCCAGCAGCACTAAGACAGGGCCACTCTACGAGCAGTACTTC CASSTKTGPLYEQYF - TRBD1 TRBJ2-7 TRBV27
TGTGCCAGCAGTTTATCAGCCGGAAGCTCCTACAATGAGCAGTTCTTC CASSLSAGSSYNEQFF - - TRBJ2-1 TRBV27
TGCGCCAGCAGCCAGGAGTGGGGGTCGTCTGTAAACATCAATGAGCAGTTCTTC CASSQEWGSSVNINEQFF - - TRBJ2-1 TRBV4-1
TGTGCCTGGAGTGTAGGTGGGCGTGGTGGCTACACCTTC CAWSVGGRGGYTF - - TRBJ1-2 TRBV30
TGTGCCAGCAGTTTATCGTTCACGGGCGAGCAGTACTTC CASSLSFTGEQYF - - TRBJ2-7 TRBV27
TGTGCCAGCAGCCCGACTAGGACAGTCTACGAGCAGTACTTC CASSPTRTVYEQYF - - TRBJ2-7 TRBV28
TGTGCCAGCAGTTCGGGAACTGAAGCTTTCTTT CASSSGTEAFF - - TRBJ1-1 TRBV6-5
TGTGCCAGCAGTGCGGTCTGGGGACGGACTAGCGGTTATTCCTACGAGCAGTACTTC CASSAVWGRTSGYSYEQYF once TRBD2 TRBJ2-7 TRBV28
TGTGCCAGCACCCTACTCGGGGGGCATAGCTACGAGCAGTACTTC CASTLLGGHSYEQYF - - TRBJ2-7 TRBV11-2
TGTGCCAGCAGCCAAAGGACAGGGGGCCTCAGTAACAATGAGCAGTTCTTC CASSQRTGGLSNNEQFF - TRBD1 TRBJ2-1 TRBV4-2
TGTGCCAGCAGCTTCGATGACACCGGGGAGCTGTTTTTT CASSFDDTGELFF - - TRBJ2-2 TRBV13
TGTGCCAGCAGCTTAGGGCCGGAGGGCGACGGTGAGCAGTTCTTC CASSLGPEGDGEQFF - - TRBJ2-1 TRBV7-9